The clone carrying this T cell receptor beta chain was detected many times. Its antigen is still unknown. Trimming shortened V by 2 bases and J by 2 bases, and 19 bases separated the two germline ends. Germline loops: CDR1 SQVTM, CDR2 ANQGSEA. The CDR3 length is 17 residues. The sample is drawn from a study of CD8 T cells in ankylosing spondylitis. Study-level results: Reported data indicate significant enrichment of disease-linked clones within matched ankylosing spondylitis synovial fluid. Ankylosing spondylitis blood appeared to carry a characteristic TCR beta motif of roughly 8 highly homologous variants. Earlier reports found some motif variants in synovial fluid and blood in reactive arthritis.

TCRdb re-called the 5' RACE reads with MiXCR, one entry per CDR3 protein. This table has more than 150,000 distinct CDR3 sequences, about 20% appearing once. The V and J genes are TRBV29-1 and TRBJ2-1; tentative D call: TRBD2 (6 bases). Sequencing was carried out using blood, either unsorted or a sorted T cell fraction (not recorded which). The clonotype was recovered from a male donor between 5 and 35 years old with ankylosing spondylitis or in good health (not recorded which). CDR3 nucleotides: TGCAGCGTTGAACCCCGTGACGGGAGAAGAGCCTACAATGAGCAGTTCTTC. Its protein product is CSVEPRDGRRAYNEQFF.